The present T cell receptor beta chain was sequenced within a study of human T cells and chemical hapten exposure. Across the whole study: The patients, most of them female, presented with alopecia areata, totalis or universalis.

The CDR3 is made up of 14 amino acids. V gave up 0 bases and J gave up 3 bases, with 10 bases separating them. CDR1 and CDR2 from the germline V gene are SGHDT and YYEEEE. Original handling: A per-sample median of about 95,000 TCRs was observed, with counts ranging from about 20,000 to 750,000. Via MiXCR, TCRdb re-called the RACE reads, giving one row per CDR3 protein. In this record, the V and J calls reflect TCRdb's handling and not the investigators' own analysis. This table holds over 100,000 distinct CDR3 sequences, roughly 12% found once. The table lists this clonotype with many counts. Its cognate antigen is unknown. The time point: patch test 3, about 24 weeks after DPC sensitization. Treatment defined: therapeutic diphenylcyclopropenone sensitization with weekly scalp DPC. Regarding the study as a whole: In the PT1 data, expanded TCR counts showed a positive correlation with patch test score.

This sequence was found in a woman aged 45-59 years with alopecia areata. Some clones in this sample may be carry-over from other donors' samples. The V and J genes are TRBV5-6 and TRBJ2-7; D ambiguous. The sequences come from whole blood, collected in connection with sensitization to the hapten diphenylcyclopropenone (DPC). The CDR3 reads CASSLGVTDYEQYF. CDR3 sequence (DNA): TGTGCCAGCAGCTTGGGAGTGACCGACTACGAGCAGTACTTC.